These 26 T cell receptor beta chains share one sample of origin, sequenced in a study of blood T cell repertoires in COVID-19. The method was immunoSEQ multiplex PCR; TCRdb's version includes in-frame clones alone and lacks a portion of them. The profile shows nearly 250,000 clones, about 84% of them singletons. Material: peripheral blood. All receptors derive from a woman of 80 years or more with COVID-19, enrolled during active disease.

V gene TRBV11-2 combines with J gene TRBJ1-4, with 7 nucleotides matching TRBD1. This CDR3 is 13 amino acids long. Looked up from germline, CDR1 is SGHAT and CDR2 is FQNNGV. With V trimmed by 5 bases and J by 5 bases, 2 bases remained unmatched. The CDR3 sequence is CASSPRGNEKLFF. Here the CDR3 DNA reads TGTGCCAGCAGCCCCAGGGGGAATGAAAAACTGTTTTTT.

The genes are TRBV3-1 (or the pseudogene TRBV3-2) and TRBJ2-3; D is perhaps TRBD1 (6 bases). Trimming stripped 3 bases from V and 2 bases from J, with 12 bases between. Germline-derived CDR1 and CDR2 are LGHDT and YNNKEL (reference sequence). The CDR3 is 15 residues long. In DNA, the CDR3 is TGTGCCAGCAGCCAGGTGGGGGCCACCACAGATACGCAGTATTTT. As protein: CASSQVGATTDTQYF.

Concerning this clone: The same CDR3 also results from other DNA sequences found in this sample. The rearrangement joins TRBV30 to TRBJ2-7; D is undetermined. The CDR3 runs to 11 residues. V was pared by 0 bases and J by 6 bases, with 6 bases between. Germline V CDR1 and CDR2: GTSNPN, SVGIG (reference sequence). Written as DNA, the CDR3 is TGTGCCTGGAGTGTCGGCGGCGAGCAGTACTTC. Amino acids: CAWSVGGEQYF.

CDR3 in amino acids: CASSLEVLALHTQYF. The CDR3 nucleotides are TGTGCCAGCAGCTTAGAGGTACTAGCGTTACATACGCAGTATTTT. The gene calls are TRBV7-2 and TRBJ2-3, with 7 bases fitting TRBD2. CDR3 length: 15 amino acids. Trimming took 1 base from V and 7 from J; bases not matched to a gene: 8. Germline assignment: CDR1 SGHTA and CDR2 FQGNSA.

The chain has TRBV19 and TRBJ2-1; 8 positions match TRBD1. The germline CDR1 and CDR2 sequences are LNHDA and SQIVND (reference sequence). This CDR3 is built from 13 residues. The V segment lost 3 bases and the J segment 7 bases; nucleotides outside the gene matches: 2. The CDR3 is CASSITGGNEQFF. DNA of the CDR3: TGTGCCAGTAGTATTACAGGGGGGAATGAGCAGTTCTTC. Full variable domain (outside the CDR3, taken from reference TRBV19 and TRBJ2-1): DGGITQSPKYLFRKEGQNVTLSCEQNLNHDAMYWYRQDPGQGLRLIYYSQIVNDFQKGDIAEGYSVSREKKESFPLTVTSAQKNPTAFYLCASSITGGNEQFFGPGTRLTVL.

The chain has TRBV18 and TRBJ1-5, with TRBD1 as a possible D gene (6 bases). CDR3 length: 17 residues. Germline CDR1 KGHSH, CDR2 LQKENI. Deletions cut 2 bases from V and 0 bases from J, with 14 bases between. CDR3 nucleotide sequence: TGTGCCAGCTCACCAGAAGGACAGACCTATAGCAATCAGCCCCAGCATTTT. The encoded protein is CASSPEGQTYSNQPQHF.

The chain uses TRBV5-1 and TRBJ1-4; 8 bases are a match to TRBD1. The germline V gene encodes CDR1 SGHRS and CDR2 YFSETQ. CDR3 length: 16 residues. The V segment lost 0 bases and the J segment 7 bases; nucleotides outside the gene matches: 8. CDR3 protein: CASSLAPGGSGEKLFF. CDR3 in DNA: TGCGCCAGCAGCTTGGCCCCAGGGGGCTCAGGTGAAAAACTGTTTTTT.

This chain joins TRBV12-3 or TRBV12-4 and TRBJ1-5; D is uncertain. The V gene lost 7 bases and the J gene lost 4 bases, with 8 bases spanning the gap. The CDR3 length is 12 residues. The CDR3 bases are TGTGCCAGCACCCTTACTAATCAGCCCCAGCATTTT. This sequence encodes CASTLTNQPQHF.

CDR3 sequence reads: CASSLVAGGTTDTQYF. For the CDR3, the DNA is TGCGCCAGCAGCTTGGTCGCGGGGGGGACCACAGATACGCAGTATTTT. This chain joins TRBV5-1 and TRBJ2-3, with 9 bases lining up with TRBD2. The CDR3 totals 16 residues. V shed 0 bases, J shed 2 bases, and the junction held 4 bases outside the gene matches. Germline CDR1 and CDR2: SGHRS and YFSETQ.

The chain is built from TRBV24-1 and TRBJ2-5; TRBD1 matches at 8 bases. This CDR3 region has 15 residues. CDR1 is KGHDR, CDR2 SFDVKD, per germline. The V gene end was trimmed by 4 bases and the J gene end by 2 bases; junction bases not matched to a gene: 5. CDR3 protein: CATSDHRGKQETQYF. Here the CDR3 DNA reads TGTGCCACCAGTGACCACAGGGGGAAACAAGAGACCCAGTACTTC.

This clone was observed once. The rearrangement uses TRBV5-5 and TRBJ1-5, with a tentative D call TRBD1 (5 bases). CDR3 length equals 14 residues. CDR1 and CDR2 (germline): SGHKS, YYEKEE (reference sequence). The germline V and J ends were trimmed by 4 bases and 4 bases, with 12 bases remaining between them. The CDR3: CASSGGRTNQPQHF. DNA for the CDR3: TGTGCCAGCAGCGGGGGGAGGACTAATCAGCCCCAGCATTTT.

The CDR3 coding sequence is TGCGCCAGCAGCTGGGGCGGGGGCTCGGACGGTGAGCAGTTCTTC. Its translation is CASSWGGGSDGEQFF. The chain uses TRBV5-1 and TRBJ2-1, with D perhaps matching TRBD2 (7 bases). Germline CDR1 reads SGHRS; CDR2 reads YFSETQ. There are 15 residues in the CDR3. The V end was cut by 3 bases, the J end by 9 bases, with 19 bases between.

The chain is built from TRBV7-9 and TRBJ1-5; 10 bases map to TRBD1. Per germline, CDR1 SEHNR and CDR2 FQNEAQ (reference sequence). The ends lost 5 bases at V and 3 bases at J; junction bases unmatched: 7. The CDR3 is made up of 16 amino acids. The CDR3 reads CASSPGTGDNNQPQHF. For the CDR3, the DNA is TGTGCCAGCAGCCCCGGGACAGGGGATAACAATCAGCCCCAGCATTTT.

V gene TRBV7-2 combines with J gene TRBJ1-2; possibly TRBD1 for D (5 bases). CDR3 length: 13 residues. Trimming pared 1 base from V and 6 bases from J, leaving 9 bases between. CDR1 and CDR2 from the germline V gene are SGHTA and FQGNSA. CDR3 amino acids: CASSLVTANGYTF. The CDR3 DNA follows: TGTGCCAGCAGCTTAGTGACAGCAAATGGCTACACCTTC.

The gene calls are TRBV5-6 and TRBJ1-1; no clear D gene. This CDR3 spans 13 amino acids. Per germline, CDR1 SGHDT and CDR2 YYEEEE. The V end was cut by 6 bases, the J end by 1 base, with 10 bases between. Here the CDR3 reads CASNSGKNTEAFF. Here the CDR3 DNA reads TGTGCCAGCAACTCGGGGAAGAACACTGAAGCTTTCTTT.

The CDR3 nucleotides are TGTGCCAGTGCCAACAAAATCGATTCACCCCTCCACTTT. It translates to CASANKIDSPLHF. The chain recombines TRBV19 with TRBJ1-6; D ambiguous. The CDR3 consists of 13 residues. The V and J ends lost 8 bases and 8 bases respectively, with 13 bases between them. CDR1 and CDR2 from the germline V gene are LNHDA and SQIVND (reference sequence).

This clone has just a few counts. The chain employs TRBV5-1 and TRBJ1-2; D is undetermined. Trimming took 5 bases from V and 8 from J, leaving 13 bases between them. The CDR3 loop spans 12 amino acids. The V gene's germline CDR1 is SGHRS and CDR2 YFSETQ. The CDR3 loop reads CASSSKAGGYTF. CDR3 nucleotides: TGCGCCAGCAGTTCCAAGGCGGGAGGCTACACCTTC.

The chain carries TRBV7-2 and TRBJ2-1; 8 bases align to TRBD1. Unmatched junction bases numbered 8, after V lost 2 bases and J lost 5 bases. Germline-derived CDR1 and CDR2 are SGHTA and FQGNSA. The CDR3 consists of 16 residues. CDR3 coding DNA: TGTGCCAGCAGCTTATCGGGCAGGGGGCTGAACAATGAGCAGTTCTTC. Protein sequence: CASSLSGRGLNNEQFF.

The rearrangement uses TRBV21-1 and TRBJ2-2; the table's TRBD2 call for D was not verified on the DNA. TRBV21-1 is assigned pseudogene status. There are 18 residues in the CDR3. In DNA, the CDR3 is TGTGCCAGCAGCAAAGCCAGGCTAGCGGGGGACAACACCGGGGAGCTGTTTTTT. It encodes CASSKARLAGDNTGELFF.

The chain carries TRBV19 and TRBJ1-4; D may be TRBD1 (5 bases). The V end lost 4 bases, the J end lost 7 bases, and 16 bases lay between the germline ends. This CDR3 has 15 residues. CDR1 LNHDA and CDR2 SQIVND come from the germline V gene (reference sequence). Here the CDR3 DNA reads TGTGCCAGTAGTACGGGGATGGGGGGAGCTGAAAAACTGTTTTTT. Protein product: CASSTGMGGAEKLFF.

This chain uses TRBV2 with TRBJ1-5, with D tentatively TRBD1 (6 bases). With 3 bases removed from V and 1 base from J, the gap between germline ends came to 7 bases. The CDR3 is made up of 14 amino acids. From germline, CDR1 is SNHLY and CDR2 FYNNEI. The DNA for the CDR3 is TGTGCCAGCAGTGAGACAGGCAGCAATCAGCCCCAGCATTTT. Translated, it gives CASSETGSNQPQHF.

This chain's CDR3 is CASSKAAGRYNEQFF. The CDR3 DNA is TGTGCCAGCAGCAAAGCCGCAGGGAGGTACAATGAGCAGTTCTTC. The rearrangement links TRBV21-1 to TRBJ2-1; the D call in the table, TRBD2, was not verified against the DNA. TRBV21-1 is a pseudogene locus. This CDR3 has 15 amino acids.

The J gene is TRBJ1-2, the V gene TRBV5-1, with D possibly matching TRBD1 (6 bases). V shed 6 bases and J shed 0 bases, with 27 bases lying between them. The CDR3 consists of 19 residues. Looked up from germline, CDR1 is SGHRS and CDR2 is YFSETQ. For the CDR3, the DNA is TGCGCCAGCAAGAAAAGGACAGCCCAAACGACTCCTTCTAACTATGGCTACACCTTC. This sequence encodes CASKKRTAQTTPSNYGYTF.

V usage is TRBV7-8 and J usage is TRBJ1-6, with 7 bases fitting TRBD1. Per germline, CDR1 SGHVS and CDR2 FQNEAQ. Unmatched junction bases numbered 5, after V lost 2 bases and J lost 7 bases. The CDR3 runs to 15 residues. The CDR3 reads CASSLTGVGNSPLHF. The DNA for the CDR3 is TGTGCCAGCAGCTTAACAGGGGTTGGGAATTCACCCCTCCACTTT.

The chain uses TRBV5-6 and TRBJ1-2; D call uncertain. The germline CDR1 and CDR2 sequences are SGHDT and YYEEEE. The CDR3 is 15 amino acids. V was shortened by 4 bases and J by 8 bases, with 21 bases between the two germline ends. The CDR3 DNA reads as TGTGCCAGCAGCCCTGGTCCGGGAGGTTTTGGGGGCTACACCTTC. Protein product: CASSPGPGGFGGYTF.

The chain has TRBV15 and TRBJ1-1, with 9 bases aligning to TRBD1. The CDR3 sequence is 15 residues long. The germline CDR1 and CDR2 sequences are LNHNV and YYDKDF (reference sequence). With V trimmed by 3 bases and J by 4 bases, 6 bases remained unmatched. As DNA, the CDR3 is TGTGCCACCAGCAGGGGACAGGGTTTGGGCACTGAAGCTTTCTTT. Translating it yields CATSRGQGLGTEAFF.